Presented here are 13 T cell receptor beta chains from one specimen sequenced in a study of blood T cells in healthy people across ages. Next came a second PCR, run for roughly 7 to 12 cycles, which used a sample-barcoded 5' primer along with a J-beta primer mix. TCRdb independently ran MiXCR on the 5' RACE reads; one entry per CDR3 protein. There are some 900,000 distinct CDR3 sequences in the sample; roughly 43% occur only once, and over 10% lies in the top ten. Sequencing used blood. These TCRs come from a man under 40 in good health.

This clonotype was counted a few times. J is TRBJ2-3 and V is TRBV10-3; D call uncertain. The germline V gene encodes CDR1 ENHRY and CDR2 SYGVKD. Trimming removed 3 bases at V and 4 bases at J, with 5 bases between. The CDR3 consists of 12 residues. CDR3 DNA: TGTGCCATCAGTGATCAATCAGATACGCAGTATTTT. Translation: CAISDQSDTQYF.

The CDR3 sequence: CANSPGQGLNGYTF. As DNA, the CDR3 is TGTGCCAACTCGCCGGGACAGGGGTTGAATGGCTACACCTTC. The chain carries TRBV18 and TRBJ1-2; TRBD1 agrees at 10 bases. The CDR3 runs 14 residues. With V trimmed by 10 bases and J by 6 bases, 11 bases remained unmatched. Germline loops: CDR1 KGHSH, CDR2 LQKENI. The whole variable domain, remainder taken from reference TRBV18 and TRBJ1-2, is NAGVMQNPRHLVRRRGQEARLRCSPMKGHSHVYWYRQLPEEGLKFMVYLQKENIIDESGMPKERFSAEFPKEGPSILRIQQVVRGDSAAYFCANSPGQGLNGYTFGSGTRLTVV.

This clonotype was seen ten or more times. The CDR3 DNA reads TGTGCCAGCAGCGTAGCTACCCACACAGATACGCAGTATTTT. It translates to CASSVATHTDTQYF. This chain uses TRBV9 with TRBJ2-3, with no clear D. This CDR3 region has 14 residues. CDR1 and CDR2 from the germline V gene are SGDLS and YYNGEE. V was pared by 0 bases and J by 2 bases, with 7 bases between.

This clonotype was seen more than once but under ten times. This chain joins TRBV5-1 and TRBJ1-2; D might be TRBD1 (6 bases). Trimming removed 4 bases from V and 4 bases from J, with 11 bases in between. This CDR3 is built from 13 residues. Germline CDR1 reads SGHRS; CDR2 reads YFSETQ. CDR3 protein: CASSADSSYGYTF. DNA of the CDR3: TGCGCCAGCAGCGCGGACAGCTCCTATGGCTACACCTTC. The full variable domain, completed using reference TRBV5-1 and TRBJ1-2, is KAGVTQTPRYLIKTRGQQVTLSCSPISGHRSVSWYQQTPGQGLQFLFEYFSETQRNKGNFPGRFSGRQFSNSRSEMNVSTLELGDSALYLCASSADSSYGYTFGSGTRLTVV.

The chain uses TRBV18 and TRBJ1-2; D is perhaps TRBD1 (6 bases). With 3 bases removed from V and 3 bases from J, the gap between germline ends came to 14 bases. Germline V gene data show CDR1 as KGHSH and CDR2 as LQKENI. This CDR3 comprises 15 residues. The CDR3 protein is CASSPPGEVDYGYTF. The CDR3 DNA follows: TGTGCCAGCTCACCCCCAGGGGAAGTGGACTATGGCTACACCTTC.

In its sample, this clonotype was seen a few times. The V call is TRBV6-5, the J call TRBJ1-2; D is unclear. From germline, CDR1 is MNHEY and CDR2 SVGAGI. This CDR3 contains 13 residues. V shed 0 bases and J shed 4 bases, with 6 bases lying between them. The CDR3 is CASSYSQFYGYTF. The CDR3 bases are TGTGCCAGCAGTTACTCGCAGTTCTATGGCTACACCTTC.

V is TRBV6-2 or TRBV6-3 and J is TRBJ2-7, with TRBD1 identical over 7 bases. J was trimmed by 3 bases and V by 0 bases; bases with no gene match: 5. The germline CDR1 and CDR2 sequences are MNHEY and SVGEGT. CDR3 length equals 15 residues. CDR3 bases: TGTGCCAGCAGTTACTCGAAGAGGGGGCGCTACGAGCAGTACTTC. Protein sequence: CASSYSKRGRYEQYF.

This chain links TRBV20-1 with TRBJ2-7, with TRBD2 matching over 12 bases. The CDR3 runs 15 residues. V was clipped by 3 bases and J by 0 bases; unmatched bases: 3. Germline V gives CDR1 DFQATT, CDR2 SNEGSKA (reference sequence). The CDR3 loop is CSASRTSGASYEQYF. CDR3 DNA sequence: TGCAGTGCTAGTCGGACTAGCGGGGCCTCCTACGAGCAGTACTTC.

Points on this clonotype: With a much larger clone just one base away, this may be a read error. The chain carries TRBV10-3 and TRBJ2-4; D remains unclear. Trimming left V 5 bases short and J 13 bases short, with 15 bases between. Germline loops: CDR1 ENHRY, CDR2 SYGVKD. CDR3 length: 12 amino acids. Written as DNA, the CDR3 is TGTGCCATCAGTCTTGGAGACAATGAGCAGTACTTC. Protein sequence: CAISLGDNEQYF.

The chain employs TRBV3-1 and TRBJ2-3; 11 bases line up with TRBD2. In germline, CDR1 is LGHDT, CDR2 YNNKEL (reference sequence). The junction had 7 bases not matched to a gene; V was cut back by 3 bases and J by 2 bases. The CDR3 covers 17 residues. The CDR3 is CASSQPGLAAFTDTQYF. DNA for the CDR3: TGTGCCAGCAGCCAGCCGGGACTAGCGGCATTCACAGATACGCAGTATTTT.

The genes are TRBV4-3 and TRBJ1-5; D might be TRBD1 (6 bases). Trimming stripped 0 bases from V and 6 bases from J, with 15 bases between. This CDR3 spans 16 amino acids. The germline V gene encodes CDR1 LGHNA and CDR2 YSLEER. The chain's CDR3 is CASSQDFAGGLQPQHF. DNA for the CDR3: TGCGCCAGCAGCCAAGATTTTGCCGGGGGGCTTCAGCCCCAGCATTTT.

This chain connects TRBV3-1 to TRBJ1-6, with a tentative D call TRBD1 (6 bases). The length of the CDR3 is 15 residues. Trimming removed 6 bases at V and 7 bases at J, with 16 bases between. CDR1 is LGHDT, CDR2 YNNKEL, per germline (reference sequence). Here the CDR3 reads CASRHGGAENSPLHF. The CDR3 nucleotides are TGTGCCAGCAGACACGGGGGCGCGGAGAATTCACCCCTCCACTTT.

The chain has TRBV6-2 or TRBV6-3 and TRBJ2-5, with a tentative D call TRBD2 (5 bases). This CDR3 region has 12 residues. V lost 2 bases and J lost 7, with 8 bases in between. Germline CDR1 and CDR2: MNHEY and SVGEGT. Here the CDR3 reads CASSYLAGTQYF. CDR3 nucleotides: TGTGCCAGCAGTTACCTCGCGGGGACCCAGTACTTC.